A single TCR beta chain is shown here with its context. The antigen is unknown. Trimming removed 0 bases from V and 2 bases from J; junction bases left unmatched: 3. The CDR3 sequence is 15 residues long. From germline, CDR1 is GTSNPN and CDR2 SVGIG (reference sequence). This record belongs to a study of shared clonotypes between healthy human individuals. Study-level results: It was the non-shared clonotypes that had lower generation probabilities than clonotypes shared by all four donors. As a rule, naive subsets had a larger estimated richness than memory subsets.

TCRdb's copy holds only in-frame clones and misses some; the assay was immunoSEQ multiplex PCR. This sample carries around 990,000 clones, approximately 77% of them seen once, and the ten largest clones take roughly 0.9%. The authors divided CD4+ cells into CD45RA+ naive and CD45RA-negative memory subsets. Sequenced sample: memory CD4+ T cells from PBMCs. The subset: CD45RA-negative fraction. The receptor's source is a young man in good health. Some clones in this sample may be carry-over from other donors' samples. The V gene is TRBV30, the J gene TRBJ2-1; 8 nucleotides align to TRBD2. CDR3 in DNA: TGTGCCTGGAGTGTCGGGAGGGAAACCTACAATGAGCAGTTCTTC. Residues: CAWSVGRETYNEQFF.